This record looks at one T cell receptor beta chain sequence and its context. This entry is derived from a study of OX40 agonist ivuxolimab in advanced cancers. Sequenced by immunoSEQ multiplex PCR; TCRdb stores in-frame clones only, minus some. The data hold more than 80,000 clones, with 91% observed a single time. The sequences come from CD4+ or CD8+ T cells sorted from blood, collected in a trial of the OX40 agonist ivuxolimab. The receptor comes from an adult with an advanced solid tumor such as melanoma, head and neck, liver or kidney cancer.

The CDR3 bases are TGTGCCAGTAGTTACTACGAGAACACTGAAGCTTTCTTT. Amino acids: CASSYYENTEAFF. This rearrangement joins TRBV19 to TRBJ1-1, with D uncertain. Trimming stripped 5 bases from V and 1 base from J, with 8 bases between. Germline CDR1 and CDR2: LNHDA and SQIVND (reference sequence). The CDR3 runs 13 residues.